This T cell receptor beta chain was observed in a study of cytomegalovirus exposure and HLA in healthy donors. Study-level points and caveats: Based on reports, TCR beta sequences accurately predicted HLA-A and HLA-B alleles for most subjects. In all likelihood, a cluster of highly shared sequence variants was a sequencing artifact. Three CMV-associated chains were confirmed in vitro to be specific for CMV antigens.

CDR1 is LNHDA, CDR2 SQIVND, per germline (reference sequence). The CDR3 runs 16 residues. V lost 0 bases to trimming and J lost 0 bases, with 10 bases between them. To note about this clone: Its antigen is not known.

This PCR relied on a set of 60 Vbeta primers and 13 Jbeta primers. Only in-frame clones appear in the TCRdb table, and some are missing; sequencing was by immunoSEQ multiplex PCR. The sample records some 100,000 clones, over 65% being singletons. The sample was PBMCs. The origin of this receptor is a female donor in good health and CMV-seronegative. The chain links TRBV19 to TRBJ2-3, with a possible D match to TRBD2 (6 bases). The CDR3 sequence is CASSIDGAGSTDTQYF. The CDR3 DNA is TGTGCCAGTAGTATAGACGGGGCGGGGAGCACAGATACGCAGTATTTT.